This T cell receptor (beta chain) was obtained from a study of blood T cell repertoires in COVID-19. Overall study: Spain, Italy and the United States supplied samples that represented acute and convalescent COVID-19.

The study drew participants aged about 18 to 89 years from 24 US areas. Assignment of participants to cohorts was predicated upon participant-reported clinical history. This clone was seen just once. Per the original data handling: Reference gene primer amplification in the assay estimated nucleated cell counts. Libraries were prepared by immunoSEQ multiplex PCR; TCRdb keeps only in-frame clonotypes and omits some of them. D and trimming were read from the DNA, whereas the V and J calls and clone size are those reported in that table. The table lists 200,000 to 250,000 clones, 80% of them singletons. The source is a woman in her forties with acute COVID-19. Sequencing was done on a sample of PBMCs or T cells enriched from blood (not recorded which).

CDR3 protein: CAILIADTTDTQYF. The DNA of the CDR3 is TGTGCCATCCTGATAGCGGATACCACAGATACGCAGTATTTT. The genes are TRBV2 and TRBJ2-3; D perhaps matches TRBD2 (6 bases). Per germline, CDR1 SNHLY and CDR2 FYNNEI. The CDR3 has 14 amino acids. V lost 10 bases to trimming and J lost 2 bases, with 16 bases between them.